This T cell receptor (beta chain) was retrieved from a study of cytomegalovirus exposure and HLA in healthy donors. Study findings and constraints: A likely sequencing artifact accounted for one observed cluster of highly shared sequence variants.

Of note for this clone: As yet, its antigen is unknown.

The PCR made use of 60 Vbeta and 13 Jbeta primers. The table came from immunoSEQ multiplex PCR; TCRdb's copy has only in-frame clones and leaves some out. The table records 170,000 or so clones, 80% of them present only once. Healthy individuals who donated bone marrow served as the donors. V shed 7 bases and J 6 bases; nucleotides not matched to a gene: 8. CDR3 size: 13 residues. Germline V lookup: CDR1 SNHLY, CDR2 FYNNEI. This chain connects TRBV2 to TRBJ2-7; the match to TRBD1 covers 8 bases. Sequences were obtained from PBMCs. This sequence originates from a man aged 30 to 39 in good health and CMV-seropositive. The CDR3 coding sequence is TGTGCCAGCACATGGGGACAGGACGGCGAGCAGTACTTC. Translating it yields CASTWGQDGEQYF.